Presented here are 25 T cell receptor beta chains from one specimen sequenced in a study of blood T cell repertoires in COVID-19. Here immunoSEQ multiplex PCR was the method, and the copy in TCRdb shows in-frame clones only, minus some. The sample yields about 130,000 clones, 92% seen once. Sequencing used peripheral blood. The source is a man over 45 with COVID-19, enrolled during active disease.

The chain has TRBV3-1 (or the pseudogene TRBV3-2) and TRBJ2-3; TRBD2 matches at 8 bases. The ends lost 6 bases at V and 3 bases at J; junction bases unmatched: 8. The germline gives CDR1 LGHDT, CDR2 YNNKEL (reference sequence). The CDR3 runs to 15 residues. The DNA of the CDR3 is TGTGCCAGCAGTTATAGCGGGAAAAGGACAGATACGCAGTATTTT. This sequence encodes CASSYSGKRTDTQYF.

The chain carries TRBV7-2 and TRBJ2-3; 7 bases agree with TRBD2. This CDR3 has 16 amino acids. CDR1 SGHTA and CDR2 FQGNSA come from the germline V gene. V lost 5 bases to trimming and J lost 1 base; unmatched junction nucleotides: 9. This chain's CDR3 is CASSPYGLDRTDTQYF. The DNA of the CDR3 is TGTGCCAGCAGCCCCTACGGACTAGACCGCACAGATACGCAGTATTTT.

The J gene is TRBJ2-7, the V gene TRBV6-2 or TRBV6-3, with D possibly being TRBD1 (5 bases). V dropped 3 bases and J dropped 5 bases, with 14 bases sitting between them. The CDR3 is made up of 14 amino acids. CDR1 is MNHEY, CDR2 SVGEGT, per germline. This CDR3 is CASSYLKGKDEQYF. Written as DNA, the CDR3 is TGTGCCAGCAGTTATTTAAAGGGGAAGGACGAGCAGTACTTC.

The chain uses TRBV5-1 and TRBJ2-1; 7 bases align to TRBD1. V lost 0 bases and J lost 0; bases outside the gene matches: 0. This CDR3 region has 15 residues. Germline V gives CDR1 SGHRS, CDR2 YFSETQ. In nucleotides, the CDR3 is TGCGCCAGCAGCTTGGGGGACAGCTCCTACAATGAGCAGTTCTTC. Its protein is CASSLGDSSYNEQFF.

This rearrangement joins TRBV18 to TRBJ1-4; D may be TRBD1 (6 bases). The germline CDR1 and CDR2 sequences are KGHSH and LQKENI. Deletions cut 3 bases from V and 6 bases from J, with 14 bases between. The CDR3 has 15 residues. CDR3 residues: CASSPGTGQDEKLFF. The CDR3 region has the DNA TGTGCCAGCTCACCGGGAACAGGGCAAGATGAAAAACTGTTTTTT.

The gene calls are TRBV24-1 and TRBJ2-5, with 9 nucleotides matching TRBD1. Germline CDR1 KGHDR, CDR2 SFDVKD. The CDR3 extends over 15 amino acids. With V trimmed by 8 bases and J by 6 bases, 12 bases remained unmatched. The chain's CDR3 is CATTNPGTGRKTQYF. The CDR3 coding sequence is TGTGCCACCACAAACCCCGGGACAGGGCGAAAGACCCAGTACTTC.

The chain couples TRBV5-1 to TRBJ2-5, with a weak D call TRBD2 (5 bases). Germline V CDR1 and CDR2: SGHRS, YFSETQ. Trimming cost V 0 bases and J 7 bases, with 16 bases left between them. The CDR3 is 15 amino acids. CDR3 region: CASSLGAPSRGTQYF. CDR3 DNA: TGCGCCAGCAGCTTGGGGGCGCCTAGCCGGGGGACCCAGTACTTC.

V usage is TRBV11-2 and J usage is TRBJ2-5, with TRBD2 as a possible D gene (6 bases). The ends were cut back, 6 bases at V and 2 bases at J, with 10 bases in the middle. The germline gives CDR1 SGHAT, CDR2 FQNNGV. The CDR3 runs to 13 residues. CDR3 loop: CASSSGLQETQYF. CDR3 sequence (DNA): TGTGCCAGCAGTTCGGGACTGCAAGAGACCCAGTACTTC. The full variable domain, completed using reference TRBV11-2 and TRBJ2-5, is EAGVAQSPRYKIIEKRQSVAFWCNPISGHATLYWYQQILGQGPKLLIQFQNNGVVDDSQLPKDRFSAERLKGVDSTLKIQPAKLEDSAVYLCASSSGLQETQYFGPGTRLLVL.

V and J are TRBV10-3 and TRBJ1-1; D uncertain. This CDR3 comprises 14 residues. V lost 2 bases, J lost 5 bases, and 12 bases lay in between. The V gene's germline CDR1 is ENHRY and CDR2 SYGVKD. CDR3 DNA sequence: TGTGCCATCAGTGAGCGGGGATCGGATACTGAAGCTTTCTTT. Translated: CAISERGSDTEAFF.

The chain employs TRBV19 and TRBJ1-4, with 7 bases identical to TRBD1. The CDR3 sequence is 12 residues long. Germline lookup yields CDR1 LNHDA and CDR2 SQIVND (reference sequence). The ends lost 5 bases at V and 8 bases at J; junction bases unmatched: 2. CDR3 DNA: TGTGCCAGTAGTTCGGGACAGGAAAAACTGTTTTTT. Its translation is CASSSGQEKLFF.

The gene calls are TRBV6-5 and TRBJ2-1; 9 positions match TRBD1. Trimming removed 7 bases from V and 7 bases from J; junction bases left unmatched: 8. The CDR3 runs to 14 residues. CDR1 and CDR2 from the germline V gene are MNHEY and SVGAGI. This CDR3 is CASKRDRVLNEQFF. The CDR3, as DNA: TGTGCCAGCAAACGGGACAGGGTATTGAATGAGCAGTTCTTC.

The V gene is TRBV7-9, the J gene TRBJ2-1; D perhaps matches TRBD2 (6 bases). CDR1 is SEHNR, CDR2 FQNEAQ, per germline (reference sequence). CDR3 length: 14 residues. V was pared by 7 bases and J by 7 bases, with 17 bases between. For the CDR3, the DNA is TGTGCCAGCACTGGGACTGACTCTCGGAATGAGCAGTTCTTC. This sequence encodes CASTGTDSRNEQFF. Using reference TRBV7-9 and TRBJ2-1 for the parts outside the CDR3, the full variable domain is DTGVSQNPRHKITKRGQNVTFRCDPISEHNRLYWYRQTLGQGPEFLTYFQNEAQLEKSRLLSDRFSAERPKGSFSTLEIQRTEQGDSAMYLCASTGTDSRNEQFFGPGTRLTVL.

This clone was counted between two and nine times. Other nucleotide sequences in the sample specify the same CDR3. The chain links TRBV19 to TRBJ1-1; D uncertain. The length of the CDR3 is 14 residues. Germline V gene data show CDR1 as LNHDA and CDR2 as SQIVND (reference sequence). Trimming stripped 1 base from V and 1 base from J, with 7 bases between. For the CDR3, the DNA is TGTGCCAGTAGTATAGTTGGAGGGAACACTGAAGCTTTCTTT. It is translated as CASSIVGGNTEAFF.

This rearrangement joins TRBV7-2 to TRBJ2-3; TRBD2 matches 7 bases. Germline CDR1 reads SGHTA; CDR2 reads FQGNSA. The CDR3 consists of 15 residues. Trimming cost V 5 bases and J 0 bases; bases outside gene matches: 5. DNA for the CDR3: TGTGCCAGCAGCCGGGCTAGCGGAAGCACAGATACGCAGTATTTT. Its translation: CASSRASGSTDTQYF.

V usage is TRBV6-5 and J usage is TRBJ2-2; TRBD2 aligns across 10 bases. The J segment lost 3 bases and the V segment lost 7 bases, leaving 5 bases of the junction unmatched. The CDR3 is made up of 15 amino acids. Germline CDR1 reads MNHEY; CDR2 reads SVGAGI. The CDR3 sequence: CASTLAGVYTGELFF. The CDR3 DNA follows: TGTGCCAGCACCCTAGCGGGAGTTTACACCGGGGAGCTGTTTTTT.

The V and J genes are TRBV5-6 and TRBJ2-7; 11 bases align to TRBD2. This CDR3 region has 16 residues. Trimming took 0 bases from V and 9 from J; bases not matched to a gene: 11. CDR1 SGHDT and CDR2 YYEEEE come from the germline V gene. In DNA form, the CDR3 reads TGTGCCAGCAGCTTGGGTCGGCTAGCGGGAGGAACGGGGCAGTACTTC. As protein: CASSLGRLAGGTGQYF.

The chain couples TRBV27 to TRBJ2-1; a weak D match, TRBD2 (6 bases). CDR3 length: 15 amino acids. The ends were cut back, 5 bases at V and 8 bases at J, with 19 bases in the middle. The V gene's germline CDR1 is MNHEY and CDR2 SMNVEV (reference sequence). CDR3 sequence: CASSTLGAGVYEQFF. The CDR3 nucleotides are TGTGCCAGCAGTACCCTAGGAGCGGGTGTCTATGAGCAGTTCTTC.

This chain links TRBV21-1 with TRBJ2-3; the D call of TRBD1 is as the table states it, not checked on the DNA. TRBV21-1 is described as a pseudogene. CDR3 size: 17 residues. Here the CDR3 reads CASSKSTVRMHTDTQYF. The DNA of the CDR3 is TGTGCCAGCAGCAAATCCACAGTTAGAATGCACACAGATACGCAGTATTTT.

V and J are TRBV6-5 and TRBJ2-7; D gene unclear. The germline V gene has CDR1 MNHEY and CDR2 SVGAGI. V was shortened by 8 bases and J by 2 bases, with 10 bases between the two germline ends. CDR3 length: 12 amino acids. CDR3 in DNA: TGTGCCAGCGGTCTCTCAGCCTACGAGCAGTACGTC. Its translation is CASGLSAYEQYV.

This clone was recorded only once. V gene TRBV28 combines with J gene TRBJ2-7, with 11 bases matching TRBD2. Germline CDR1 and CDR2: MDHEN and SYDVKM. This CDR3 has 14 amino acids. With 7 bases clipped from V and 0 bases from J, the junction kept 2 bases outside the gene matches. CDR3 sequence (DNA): TGTGCCAGCAAAGGGACTAGCGGCTCCTACGAGCAGTACTTC. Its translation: CASKGTSGSYEQYF. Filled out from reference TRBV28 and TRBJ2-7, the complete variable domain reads DVKVTQSSRYLVKRTGEKVFLECVQDMDHENMFWYRQDPGLGLRLIYFSYDVKMKEKGDIPEGYSVSREKKERFSLILESASTNQTSMYLCASKGTSGSYEQYFGPGTRLTVT.

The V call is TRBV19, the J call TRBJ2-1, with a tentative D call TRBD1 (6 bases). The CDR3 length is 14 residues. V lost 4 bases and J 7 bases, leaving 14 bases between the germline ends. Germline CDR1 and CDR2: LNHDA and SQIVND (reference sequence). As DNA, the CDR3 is TGTGCCAGTAGTAGTTCTCAGGGGTGGAATGAGCAGTTCTTC. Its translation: CASSSSQGWNEQFF.

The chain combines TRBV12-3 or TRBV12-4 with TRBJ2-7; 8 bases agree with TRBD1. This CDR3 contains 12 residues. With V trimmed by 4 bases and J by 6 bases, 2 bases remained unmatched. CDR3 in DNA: TGTGCCAGCAGTTCGGGACAGGTCGAGCAGTACTTC. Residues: CASSSGQVEQYF.

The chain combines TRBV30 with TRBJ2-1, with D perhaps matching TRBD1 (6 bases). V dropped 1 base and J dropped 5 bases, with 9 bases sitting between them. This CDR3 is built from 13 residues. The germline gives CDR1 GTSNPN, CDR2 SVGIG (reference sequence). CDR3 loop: CAWSATGHNEQFF. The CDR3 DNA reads TGTGCCTGGAGTGCAACAGGGCACAATGAGCAGTTCTTC.

This chain's CDR3 is CASSRPPGQNYGYTF. Here the CDR3 DNA reads TGTGCCAGTAGTAGGCCACCGGGACAGAACTATGGCTACACCTTC. This chain links TRBV19 with TRBJ1-2; 7 nucleotides agree with TRBD1. The CDR3 sequence is 15 residues long. The germline V gene encodes CDR1 LNHDA and CDR2 SQIVND (reference sequence). V trimming: 4 bases; J trimming: 2 bases; junction bases outside the gene matches: 7.

The CDR3 region has the DNA TGTGCCGTTGGGGGGGGAGCTGGGGCCAACGTCCTGACTTTC. Translating gives CAVGGGAGANVLTF. The chain links TRBV10-3 to TRBJ2-6; 7 bases fit TRBD2. CDR3 length equals 14 residues. V trimming: 11 bases; J trimming: 2 bases; junction bases outside the gene matches: 6. Germline-derived CDR1 and CDR2 are ENHRY and SYGVKD.